The TCR beta chain described here comes from a study of CD8+CD57+ T cells in acquired aplastic anemia. About the study: DNA from sorted CD4+ and CD8+ cells averaged around 3.5 ug.

Individuals selected for sequencing had exhibited CD8+CD57+ cell expansion on flow cytometry. Notes on this clonotype: One end of the junction fails to match germline, which may point to a read error.

The study profiled TCR beta VDJ and CDR3 using genomic DNA as template. TCRdb re-derived calls from the reads in MiXCR, one entry per CDR3 protein. The sample has approximately 470,000 distinct CDR3 sequences; roughly a third are singletons. CDR1 is ENHRY, CDR2 SYGVKD, per germline. The CDR3 is 16 residues long. This TCR derives from a human donor with aplastic anemia. The rearrangement uses TRBV10-3 and TRBJ2-3; D possibly matches TRBD1 or TRBD2 (5 bases each). Sequenced material: sorted CD4+, CD8+, or CD8+CD57+ T cells (not recorded which) from PBMCs. The CDR3 region is CASSGGGGTSTDTQYF. In nucleotides, the CDR3 is TGTGCCAGCAGTGGGGGTGGAGGAACTAGCACAGATACGCAGTATTTT.